Listed below are T cell receptor beta chains from one sample, sequenced in a study of neurological immune-mediated disorders. TCRdb passed the 5' RACE reads through MiXCR, listing each CDR3 protein once. The sample contains roughly 120,000 distinct CDR3 sequences, roughly 3.2% of which appear only once. Material: PBMCs. Source of these receptors: a woman in her twenties or thirties with multiple sclerosis. CDR3s include the opening cysteine and the closing phenylalanine or tryptophan. D genes are given only for firm matches. Clone size is shown for a subset of rows, as once, few, many or a class of expanded clone.

abundance: many; d_gene: .; v_gene: TRBV4-1; j_gene: TRBJ2-7; CDR3nt: TGCGCCAGCAGCCAAGATCTAGGGGGATCTACCTACGAGCAGTACTTC; CDR3aa: CASSQDLGGSTYEQYF
abundance: .; d_gene: .; v_gene: TRBV10-3; j_gene: TRBJ2-7; CDR3nt: TGTGCCATCAGTCGAGCAGGGCGAACCTACGAGCAGTACTTC; CDR3aa: CAISRAGRTYEQYF
abundance: many; d_gene: TRBD1; v_gene: TRBV7-8; j_gene: TRBJ2-2; CDR3nt: TGTGCCAGCAGCTTATCGGGACAGGGTTGGACCGGGGAGCTGTTTTTT; CDR3aa: CASSLSGQGWTGELFF
abundance: few; d_gene: .; v_gene: TRBV5-1; j_gene: TRBJ1-2; CDR3nt: TGCGCCAGCAGCTTGGAAATTATGGGGGTTCAGAGCTACACCTTC; CDR3aa: CASSLEIMGVQSYTF
abundance: many; d_gene: TRBD1; v_gene: TRBV20-1; j_gene: TRBJ2-2; CDR3nt: TGCAGTGCTAGAGATAGGGACAGGGGCTTCACCGGGGAGCTGTTTTTT; CDR3aa: CSARDRDRGFTGELFF
abundance: many; d_gene: .; v_gene: TRBV10-3; j_gene: TRBJ2-1; CDR3nt: TGTGCCATCAGTGAGGGGGACTACAATGAGCAGTTCTTC; CDR3aa: CAISEGDYNEQFF
abundance: few; d_gene: .; v_gene: TRBV27; j_gene: TRBJ1-1; CDR3nt: TGTGCCACCCTTGGGATGACTGAAGCTTTCTTT; CDR3aa: CATLGMTEAFF
abundance: few; d_gene: .; v_gene: TRBV5-6; j_gene: TRBJ2-5; CDR3nt: TGTGCCAGCAGCTTCTGGGTCCAAGAGACCCAGTACTTC; CDR3aa: CASSFWVQETQYF
abundance: .; d_gene: .; v_gene: TRBV20-1; j_gene: TRBJ2-3; CDR3nt: TGCAGCGCCGAGAGGGGCCCAGATACGCAGTATTTT; CDR3aa: CSAERGPDTQYF
abundance: .; d_gene: .; v_gene: TRBV5-1; j_gene: TRBJ2-3; CDR3nt: TGCGCCAGCAGCCTCGGAGGGACCCATGGGGCAGATACGCAGTATTTT; CDR3aa: CASSLGGTHGADTQYF
abundance: many; d_gene: TRBD1; v_gene: TRBV5-6; j_gene: TRBJ2-7; CDR3nt: TGTGCCAGCAGCTTGGCGGGACAGGCGCGCGAGCAGTACTTC; CDR3aa: CASSLAGQAREQYF
abundance: many; d_gene: .; v_gene: TRBV27; j_gene: TRBJ2-7; CDR3nt: TGTGCCAGCAGTACCGGGACATCCTACGAGCAGTACTTC; CDR3aa: CASSTGTSYEQYF
abundance: many; d_gene: .; v_gene: TRBV20-1; j_gene: TRBJ2-7; CDR3nt: TGCAGTGCTAGGGGCGACGGACAAATCGGCGAGCAGTACTTC; CDR3aa: CSARGDGQIGEQYF
abundance: .; d_gene: TRBD1; v_gene: TRBV7-2; j_gene: TRBJ1-4; CDR3nt: TGTGCCAGCAGCTTAGGGGGACAGTATGAAAAACTGTTTTTT; CDR3aa: CASSLGGQYEKLFF
abundance: many; d_gene: TRBD2; v_gene: TRBV12-3/TRBV12-4; j_gene: TRBJ2-1; CDR3nt: TGTGCCAGCAGTTTACCAACTAGCGGGGGATACAATGAGCAGTTCTTC; CDR3aa: CASSLPTSGGYNEQFF
abundance: many; d_gene: .; v_gene: TRBV7-2; j_gene: TRBJ2-7; CDR3nt: TGTGCCAGCAGCTTAGAGAGTCCCGGGGTGCAGTACTTC; CDR3aa: CASSLESPGVQYF
abundance: many; d_gene: .; v_gene: TRBV12-5; j_gene: TRBJ2-1; CDR3nt: TGTGCTAGTGGTTTACCCTCCCCCTACAATGAGCAGTTCTTC; CDR3aa: CASGLPSPYNEQFF
abundance: many; d_gene: .; v_gene: TRBV5-1; j_gene: TRBJ1-5; CDR3nt: TGCGCCAGCAGCTCGGGAGAGGGGGATAATATGCCCCAGCATTTT; CDR3aa: CASSSGEGDNMPQHF
abundance: many; d_gene: TRBD1; v_gene: TRBV20-1; j_gene: TRBJ1-1; CDR3nt: TGCGCAACGGGACAGAAGAACACTGAAGCTTTCTTT; CDR3aa: CATGQKNTEAFF
abundance: many; d_gene: .; v_gene: TRBV5-1; j_gene: TRBJ2-3; CDR3nt: TGCGCCAGCAGCCAGAGGACCGGCCCAGATACGCAGTATTTT; CDR3aa: CASSQRTGPDTQYF
abundance: many; d_gene: .; v_gene: TRBV20-1; j_gene: TRBJ2-7; CDR3nt: TGCAGTGCTAGTGGGGCAGGGGCGGGCGAGCAGTACTTC; CDR3aa: CSASGAGAGEQYF
abundance: few; d_gene: .; v_gene: TRBV20-1; j_gene: TRBJ1-5; CDR3nt: TGCAGTGCTAGCAAAGGGGTAGAGAAGACCCAGAATTTT; CDR3aa: CSASKGVEKTQNF
abundance: many; d_gene: TRBD2; v_gene: TRBV4-3; j_gene: TRBJ2-1; CDR3nt: TGCGCCAGCAGCCAAGAAACTTCTAGCGGGAGTTTTTATGAGCAGTTCTTC; CDR3aa: CASSQETSSGSFYEQFF
abundance: .; d_gene: .; v_gene: TRBV7-9; j_gene: TRBJ1-1; CDR3nt: TGTGCCAGCAGCTTAGTACAGTTGAACACTGAAGCTTTATTT; CDR3aa: CASSLVQLNTEALF
abundance: many; d_gene: TRBD2; v_gene: TRBV9; j_gene: TRBJ2-7; CDR3nt: TGTGCCAGCAGCGTAGGCGGGGGGGACTACGAGCAGTACTTC; CDR3aa: CASSVGGGDYEQYF
abundance: many; d_gene: TRBD1; v_gene: TRBV2; j_gene: TRBJ1-2; CDR3nt: TGTGCCAGCAGAGAAAGAGGGGGCGATCACTATGGCTACACCTTC; CDR3aa: CASRERGGDHYGYTF
abundance: many; d_gene: TRBD1; v_gene: TRBV6-1; j_gene: TRBJ1-2; CDR3nt: TGTGCCAGCAGGCCACTGGGCGGGACAGCTAACTATGGCTACACCTTC; CDR3aa: CASRPLGGTANYGYTF
abundance: many; d_gene: .; v_gene: TRBV12-3/TRBV12-4; j_gene: TRBJ2-2; CDR3nt: TGTGCCAGCAGTTATGGGGGTCCCGGGGAGCTGTTTTTT; CDR3aa: CASSYGGPGELFF
abundance: .; d_gene: .; v_gene: TRBV29-1; j_gene: TRBJ1-1; CDR3nt: TGCAGCGCCTCAATCTCCCTGAACACTGAAGCTTTCTTT; CDR3aa: CSASISLNTEAFF
abundance: many; d_gene: .; v_gene: TRBV7-2; j_gene: TRBJ1-6; CDR3nt: TGTGCCAGCAGCTTAGTAAGCAGGATGAATTCACCCCTCCACTTT; CDR3aa: CASSLVSRMNSPLHF
abundance: many; d_gene: .; v_gene: TRBV9; j_gene: TRBJ1-4; CDR3nt: TGTGCCAGCAGCGTAGGAGGGACACCTAATGAAAAACTGTTTTTT; CDR3aa: CASSVGGTPNEKLFF
abundance: many; d_gene: .; v_gene: TRBV10-3; j_gene: TRBJ1-3; CDR3nt: TGTGCCATCAGTGAGGGTGAGGACCGAGGAAACACCATATATTTT; CDR3aa: CAISEGEDRGNTIYF
abundance: .; d_gene: .; v_gene: TRBV7-2; j_gene: TRBJ2-3; CDR3nt: TGTGCCAGCAGCTCCTGGACTACCACAGATACGCAGTATTTT; CDR3aa: CASSSWTTTDTQYF
abundance: many; d_gene: TRBD1; v_gene: TRBV5-1; j_gene: TRBJ1-2; CDR3nt: TGCGCCAGCAGCTTGGATGGACAGGGGGCCCATGGCTACACCTTC; CDR3aa: CASSLDGQGAHGYTF
abundance: many; d_gene: TRBD1; v_gene: TRBV7-2; j_gene: TRBJ1-2; CDR3nt: TGTGCCAGCAGCTTAGATCGGACAGGGACCTTTGGCTACACCTTC; CDR3aa: CASSLDRTGTFGYTF
abundance: many; d_gene: .; v_gene: TRBV6-5; j_gene: TRBJ2-3; CDR3nt: TGTGCCAGAGAAGATACGCAGTATTTT; CDR3aa: CAREDTQYF
abundance: many; d_gene: .; v_gene: TRBV12-3/TRBV12-4; j_gene: TRBJ1-5; CDR3nt: TGTGCCAGCAGTTTTGAGGTGAATCAGCCCCAGCATTTT; CDR3aa: CASSFEVNQPQHF
abundance: .; d_gene: .; v_gene: TRBV5-6; j_gene: TRBJ2-1; CDR3nt: TGTGCCAGCAGCGTAACTAGGGGGTGGGTGTTCTTC; CDR3aa: CASSVTRGWVFF
abundance: many; d_gene: .; v_gene: TRBV6-5; j_gene: TRBJ2-7; CDR3nt: TGTGCCAGCAGTTACCGGGCAGGGTACTACGAGCAGTACTTC; CDR3aa: CASSYRAGYYEQYF
abundance: many; d_gene: .; v_gene: TRBV20-1; j_gene: TRBJ2-1; CDR3nt: TGCAGTGCTAAGGACTACAATGAGCAGTTCTTC; CDR3aa: CSAKDYNEQFF
abundance: many; d_gene: .; v_gene: TRBV10-3; j_gene: TRBJ2-7; CDR3nt: TGTGCCATCAGTGACATCCGATACGAGCAGTACTTC; CDR3aa: CAISDIRYEQYF
abundance: many; d_gene: TRBD2; v_gene: TRBV7-9; j_gene: TRBJ2-1; CDR3nt: TGTGCCAGCACTCCAAAGCGGGAGAGCTCCTACAATGAGCAGTTCTTC; CDR3aa: CASTPKRESSYNEQFF
abundance: many; d_gene: .; v_gene: TRBV12-3/TRBV12-4; j_gene: TRBJ2-7; CDR3nt: TGTGCCAGCAGTCCAGACACCGGTTACTACGAGCAGTACTTC; CDR3aa: CASSPDTGYYEQYF
abundance: .; d_gene: TRBD1; v_gene: TRBV28; j_gene: TRBJ2-7; CDR3nt: TGTGCCAGCAGTCCTCAGGGGGTTTCCTACGAGCAGTACTTC; CDR3aa: CASSPQGVSYEQYF
abundance: many; d_gene: .; v_gene: TRBV5-1; j_gene: TRBJ2-3; CDR3nt: TGCGCCAGCAGCTCACTGACTAGAATGTCTGCAGATACGCAGTATTTT; CDR3aa: CASSSLTRMSADTQYF
abundance: many; d_gene: .; v_gene: TRBV20-1; j_gene: TRBJ1-4; CDR3nt: TGCAGTGCTAGAGTGGCAGGGATTCGTAATGAAAAACTGTTTTTT; CDR3aa: CSARVAGIRNEKLFF